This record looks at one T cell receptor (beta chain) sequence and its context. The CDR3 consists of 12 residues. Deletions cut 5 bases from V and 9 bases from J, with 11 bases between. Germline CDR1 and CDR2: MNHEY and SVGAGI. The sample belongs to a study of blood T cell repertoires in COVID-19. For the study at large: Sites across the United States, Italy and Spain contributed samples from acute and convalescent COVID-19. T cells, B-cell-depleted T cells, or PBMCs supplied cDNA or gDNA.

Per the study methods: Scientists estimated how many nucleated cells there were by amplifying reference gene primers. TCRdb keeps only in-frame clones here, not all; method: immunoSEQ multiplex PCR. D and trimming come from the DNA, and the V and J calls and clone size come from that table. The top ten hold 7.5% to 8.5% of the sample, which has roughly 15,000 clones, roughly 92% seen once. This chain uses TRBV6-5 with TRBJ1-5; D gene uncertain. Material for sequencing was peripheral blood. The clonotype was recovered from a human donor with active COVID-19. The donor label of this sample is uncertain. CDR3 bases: TGTGCCAGCAGTACGCGTGTCGGGCCCCAGCATTTT. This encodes CASSTRVGPQHF.